A single sample is the source of the 23 T cell receptor beta chains below, sequenced in a study of read filtering for tumor transcriptome and immune sequencing. Molecular barcoded adaptors covering alpha/delta and beta/gamma chains were used on roughly 370 ng RNA. TCRdb processed the reads anew with MiXCR; each CDR3 protein has one entry. The table lists tens of thousands of distinct CDR3 sequences, 20% to 25% of them singletons. The sequenced sample consisted of a population of CD138-negative cells sorted from bone marrow. The receptors shown here come from a donor at least 40 years old with multiple myeloma.

This clonotype was detected many times. The chain has TRBV6-2 or TRBV6-3 and TRBJ2-7; D is uncertain. CDR1 MNHEY and CDR2 SVGEGT come from the germline V gene. The CDR3 runs 11 residues. V gave up 7 bases and J gave up 0 bases, with 4 bases separating them. DNA for the CDR3: TGTGCCAGCACCAGCTCCTACGAGCAGTACTTC. Protein product: CASTSSYEQYF.

This clonotype has just a few counts. This chain joins TRBV6-1 and TRBJ1-1; tentatively, D is TRBD1 (6 bases). The CDR3 is 20 residues long. Trimming left V 3 bases short and J 3 bases short, with 29 bases between. CDR1 is MNHNS, CDR2 SASEGT, per germline. The CDR3 region is CASSEILTGRVIGQYTEAFF. The CDR3 region has the DNA TGTGCCAGCAGTGAGATTTTGACAGGAAGGGTGATCGGTCAATACACTGAAGCTTTCTTT.

This clonotype was recorded at least ten times. CDR3 region: CASSLGWVAETQYF. For the CDR3, the DNA is TGTGCCAGCAGCTTGGGGTGGGTTGCAGAGACCCAGTACTTC. The chain combines TRBV5-4 with TRBJ2-5; D is undetermined. The V and J ends lost 0 bases and 4 bases respectively, with 10 bases between them. Germline assignment: CDR1 SGHNT and CDR2 YYREEE (reference sequence). The CDR3 spans 14 residues.

This clonotype was found many times. This chain uses TRBV28 with TRBJ2-2; either TRBD1 or TRBD2 may fit D (6 bases each). Germline CDR1 MDHEN, CDR2 SYDVKM. CDR3 size: 15 residues. Trimming took off 4 bases at V and 5 bases at J, with 14 bases between the two ends. The CDR3 DNA is TGTGCCAGCAGTTCCAGTGGGGGGCGAACCGGGGAGCTGTTTTTT. As protein: CASSSSGGRTGELFF.

On this clonotype itself: This could be a read error, since a much larger clone is one nucleotide away. The J gene is TRBJ2-5, the V gene TRBV20-1; 12 nucleotides align to TRBD2. From germline, CDR1 is DFQATT and CDR2 SNEGSKA (reference sequence). This CDR3 has 15 amino acids. The CDR3 loop is CSASKTSGSQEAQYF. The DNA of the CDR3 is TGCAGTGCTAGTAAGACTAGCGGGAGTCAAGAGGCCCAGTACTTC.

Concerning this clonotype: A much larger clone lies one base from this, so it may be a read error. V is TRBV20-1 and J is TRBJ2-1, with 7 nucleotides matching TRBD2. This CDR3 is built from 15 residues. Germline CDR1 DFQATT, CDR2 SNEGSKA (reference sequence). CDR3 region: CSATPGGRVDWEHFF. The CDR3 bases are TGCAGTGCTACCCCCGGGGGGAGAGTCGATTGGGAGCATTTCTTC.

The CDR3 DNA sequence: TGTGCCAGCAGTCCGCCGGGGGAGGAAAAACTGTTTTTT. Translating gives CASSPPGEEKLFF. The J gene is TRBJ1-4, the V gene TRBV28; TRBD1 is a possible D gene (5 bases). This CDR3 is built from 13 residues. V lost 5 bases and J lost 8, with 12 bases in between. CDR1 and CDR2 from the germline V gene are MDHEN and SYDVKM.

The chain has TRBV28 and TRBJ2-7; D not certain. The CDR3 runs to 13 residues. Trimming stripped 1 base from V and 10 bases from J, with 14 bases between. Germline V lookup: CDR1 MDHEN, CDR2 SYDVKM. In DNA form, the CDR3 reads TGTGCCAGCAGTTTATTTAGAGCCTACGGCCAGTACTTC. This translates into CASSLFRAYGQYF.

This clonotype came up many times. V usage is TRBV20-1 and J usage is TRBJ2-2, with TRBD2 identical over 13 bases. CDR1 and CDR2 (germline): DFQATT, SNEGSKA (reference sequence). With V trimmed by 6 bases and J by 1 base, 2 bases remained unmatched. The CDR3 has 15 amino acids. The CDR3 sequence: CSARTSGRNTGELFF. The CDR3 region has the DNA TGCAGTGCCAGGACTAGCGGGAGGAACACCGGGGAGCTGTTTTTT.

The sample holds many counts of this clonotype. The chain employs TRBV5-1 and TRBJ2-1; TRBD2 might be the D (5 bases). The CDR3 extends over 16 amino acids. CDR1 and CDR2 (germline): SGHRS, YFSETQ. The V gene lost 0 bases and the J gene lost 0 bases, with 10 bases spanning the gap. The CDR3 DNA reads TGCGCCAGCAGCTTGGCAGCGGTAAGCTCCTACAATGAGCAGTTCTTC. It is translated as CASSLAAVSSYNEQFF.

This clonotype was recorded at least ten times. The rearrangement links TRBV27 to TRBJ2-3, with 11 bases matching TRBD2. The CDR3 is made up of 16 amino acids. Germline loops: CDR1 MNHEY, CDR2 SMNVEV (reference sequence). Trimming removed 5 bases from V and 4 bases from J; junction bases left unmatched: 8. CDR3: CASSKIAGGPPDTQYF. DNA of the CDR3: TGTGCCAGCAGTAAAATAGCGGGGGGGCCCCCAGATACGCAGTATTTT.

The chain recombines TRBV6-1 with TRBJ1-2; D not certain. V shed 1 base and J shed 1 base, with 7 bases lying between them. CDR1 is MNHNS, CDR2 SASEGT, per germline. The CDR3 length is 14 residues. CDR3 sequence (DNA): TGTGCCAGCAGTGAAGGTGGAGATAACTATGGCTACACCTTC. The encoded protein is CASSEGGDNYGYTF.

This clonotype was counted many times. The gene calls are TRBV20-1 and TRBJ1-1, with 7 bases fitting TRBD1. The length of the CDR3 is 14 residues. V dropped 5 bases and J dropped 5; count of bases not matched to a gene: 11. Germline V gene lookup returns CDR1 DFQATT and CDR2 SNEGSKA (reference sequence). The CDR3 DNA reads TGCAGTGCTCCTAAACCCCAGGGGGGGACTGAAGCTTTCTTT. Protein sequence: CSAPKPQGGTEAFF.

This clonotype showed up many times. V usage is TRBV20-1 and J usage is TRBJ2-1; TRBD2 matches at 7 bases. The CDR3 contains 14 residues. Germline V gene lookup returns CDR1 DFQATT and CDR2 SNEGSKA (reference sequence). The J segment lost 7 bases and the V segment lost 3 bases, leaving 9 bases of the junction unmatched. The CDR3 is CSARLWEGLNEQFF. The CDR3 coding sequence is TGCAGTGCTAGGCTGTGGGAGGGTTTGAATGAGCAGTTCTTC.

This clonotype turned up a few times. V usage is TRBV14 and J usage is TRBJ2-3, with D unresolved. CDR3 length equals 15 residues. Germline CDR1 reads SGHDN; CDR2 reads FVKESK. Deletions cut 0 bases from V and 5 bases from J, with 12 bases between. The CDR3 DNA is TGTGCCAGCAGCCAAGAAGGCAGTTGGGAAGATACGCAGTATTTT. Translated, it gives CASSQEGSWEDTQYF.

In its sample, this clonotype was seen many times. The V and J genes are TRBV29-1 and TRBJ1-1; D is perhaps TRBD1 (5 bases). CDR1 is SQVTM and CDR2 is ANQGSEA in the germline V gene. Trimming left V 8 bases short and J 1 base short, with 14 bases between. The CDR3 covers 13 residues. CDR3 coding DNA: TGCAGCATGGTGGGACCGCCGAACACTGAAGCTTTCTTT. Residues: CSMVGPPNTEAFF.

This clonotype has at least ten counts. The chain links TRBV2 to TRBJ1-2; TRBD1 matches at 7 bases. Germline V gene data show CDR1 as SNHLY and CDR2 as FYNNEI. The V gene end was trimmed by 2 bases and the J gene end by 4 bases; junction bases not matched to a gene: 7. The CDR3 covers 15 residues. CDR3 loop: CASSERGGQLYGYTF. Written as DNA, the CDR3 is TGTGCCAGCAGTGAACGCGGGGGACAGCTCTATGGCTACACCTTC.

In the case of this clonotype: Mismatch with germline at one junction end may stem from a read error. The chain uses TRBV20-1 and TRBJ2-1; D is possibly TRBD2 (6 bases). The CDR3 sequence is 14 residues long. Germline assignment: CDR1 DFQATT and CDR2 SNEGSKA (reference sequence). This chain's CDR3 is CSASEPSACNEQLF. DNA for the CDR3: TGCAGTGCTAGCGAGCCTAGCGCCTGCAATGAGCAGCTCTTC.

This clonotype was seen a few times. J is TRBJ1-5 and V is TRBV29-1; D is unresolved. V dropped 6 bases and J dropped 2 bases, with 8 bases sitting between them. The CDR3 has 12 amino acids. Per the germline V gene, CDR1 is SQVTM and CDR2 is ANQGSEA. CDR3 coding DNA: TGCAGCGTGGGAGACGGCAATCAGCCCCAGCATTTT. Its translation: CSVGDGNQPQHF.

This clonotype showed up many times. The chain combines TRBV4-2 with TRBJ1-4, with TRBD1 as a possible D gene (6 bases). The CDR3 runs 15 residues. V was clipped by 4 bases and J by 6 bases, with 15 bases between them. Germline lookup yields CDR1 LGHNA and CDR2 YNFKEQ. The CDR3 bases are TGTGCCAGCAGCCCCACACAGGGTCCAGATGAAAAACTGTTTTTT. Residues: CASSPTQGPDEKLFF.

Many counts were recorded for this clonotype. V and J are TRBV28 and TRBJ2-5; D ambiguous. V shed 6 bases and J shed 0 bases, with 8 bases lying between them. Germline V lookup: CDR1 MDHEN, CDR2 SYDVKM. This CDR3 region has 13 residues. CDR3 sequence: CASRPDYQETQYF. The CDR3 DNA sequence: TGTGCCAGCAGACCCGACTACCAAGAGACCCAGTACTTC.

This clonotype was seen many times. The chain recombines TRBV29-1 with TRBJ2-3; 15 bases match TRBD2. Per the germline V gene, CDR1 is SQVTM and CDR2 is ANQGSEA. J gave up 0 bases and V 7 bases, and 8 bases lay outside the gene matches. The CDR3 is 17 residues long. The CDR3 nucleotides read TGCAGCGCCGGAGGACTAGCGGGAGGGACCAGCACAGATACGCAGTATTTT. Protein: CSAGGLAGGTSTDTQYF.

This clonotype came up a few times. The chain recombines TRBV6-1 with TRBJ1-4, with D perhaps matching TRBD1 (5 bases). The length of the CDR3 is 15 residues. V was clipped by 4 bases and J by 3 bases, with 12 bases between them. Germline CDR1 MNHNS, CDR2 SASEGT. CDR3 coding DNA: TGTGCCAGCAGTGCCCTCGGGGGTGCTAATGAAAAACTGTTTTTT. Its protein is CASSALGGANEKLFF.